The text below deals with one TCR beta chain. What it recognizes is unknown. The entry originates in a study of cytomegalovirus exposure and HLA in healthy donors. Findings and caveats of the study: The investigators catalogued under 200 TCR beta chains as cytomegalovirus-associated.

Amplification used 60 Vbeta primers and 13 Jbeta primers. Using immunoSEQ multiplex PCR, the repertoire was profiled, and TCRdb retains in-frame clones only, with some absent. This repertoire shows about 280,000 clones, about 87% found once; its top ten account for roughly 2.1%. The length of the CDR3 is 15 residues. The V gene's germline CDR1 is MGHRA and CDR2 YSYEKL. Trimming removed 1 base at V and 7 bases at J, with 15 bases between. This chain links TRBV4-1 with TRBJ2-3; D possibly corresponds to TRBD1 (5 bases). The sample consisted of PBMCs. The TCR sequence derives from a young woman in good health and CMV-seronegative. The CDR3 nucleotides read TGCGCCAGCAGCCAAGCCACCGCACAGGCAAATACGCAGTATTTT. It codes for CASSQATAQANTQYF.